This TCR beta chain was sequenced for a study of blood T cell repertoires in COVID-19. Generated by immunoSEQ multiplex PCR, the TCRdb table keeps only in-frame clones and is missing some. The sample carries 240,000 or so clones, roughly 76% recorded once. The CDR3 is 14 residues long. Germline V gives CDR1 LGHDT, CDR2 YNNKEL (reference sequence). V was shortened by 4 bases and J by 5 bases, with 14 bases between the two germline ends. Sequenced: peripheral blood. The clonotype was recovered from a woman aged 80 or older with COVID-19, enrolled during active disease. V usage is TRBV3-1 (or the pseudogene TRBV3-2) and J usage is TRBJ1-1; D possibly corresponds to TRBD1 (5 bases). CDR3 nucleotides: TGTGCCAGCAGCCTCCTCATCCGACAGACTGAAGCTTTCTTT. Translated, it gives CASSLLIRQTEAFF.